This entry describes one TCR beta chain. Its antigen is undetermined. Generated by immunoSEQ multiplex PCR, the TCRdb table keeps only in-frame clones and is missing some. Here the sample spans around 9,000 clones, roughly 60% being singletons. Trimming shortened V by 6 bases and J by 4 bases, and 18 bases separated the two germline ends. In germline, CDR1 is LNHDA, CDR2 SQIVND (reference sequence). CDR3 length equals 15 residues. The data were taken from a study of radiation and T cells in renal cell carcinoma. Treatment reported: 15 Gy SBRT to primary tumor, nephrectomy 4 weeks later. The patient's renal cell carcinoma had clear cell pathology. Study-wide points: Without pretreatment biopsies, baseline tumor clonotype presence was undetermined. Irradiated tumors held more dominant CDR3 motifs than control tumors.

This clonotype was sampled from a woman aged 45-65 years with renal cell carcinoma. The specimen comprised tumor tissue, sampled from a patient whose treatment included radiotherapy and nephrectomy. The chain links TRBV19 to TRBJ1-1; no definite D call. CDR3 sequence: CASRHNLDAGTEAFF. The CDR3 DNA reads TGTGCCAGTAGACACAACCTCGACGCCGGCACTGAAGCTTTCTTT.